The 2 T cell receptor beta chains listed next were all sequenced from one sample in a study of breast tumors, draining lymph nodes, adjacent tissues. The lymph nodes were axillary draining lymph nodes from breast cancer patients. Via MiXCR, TCRdb re-called the multiplex PCR reads, giving one row per CDR3 protein. The table shows roughly 100,000 distinct CDR3 sequences, with 30% occurring only once. Sequenced: axillary lymph node tissue. All receptors derive from a female donor with breast cancer. Some clones in this sample may be carry-over from other donors' samples.

As regards this clonotype: It may be a read error: a sequence one base away is much more abundant. J is TRBJ2-1 and V is TRBV11-2, with D perhaps TRBD2 (6 bases). Deletions cut 8 bases from V and 9 bases from J, with 17 bases between. This CDR3 comprises 13 residues. Germline V CDR1 and CDR2: SGHAT, FQNNGV. CDR3 in amino acids: CASRDWNFSEQFF. The DNA of the CDR3 is TGTGCCAGCCGGGACTGGAACTTCTCTGAGCAGTTCTTC.

CDR3 loop: CASSFWDRETGELFF. The CDR3, as DNA: TGTGCCAGCAGTTTCTGGGACAGGGAAACCGGGGAGCTGTTTTTT. The rearrangement joins TRBV28 to TRBJ2-2; 9 bases are shared with TRBD1. CDR1 MDHEN and CDR2 SYDVKM come from the germline V gene. J was trimmed by 5 bases and V by 3 bases; bases with no gene match: 4. This CDR3 has 15 residues.